This TCR beta chain was captured by sequencing in a study of blood T cell repertoires in COVID-19. Whole-study context: The samples span acute and convalescent COVID-19 from the United States, Italy and Spain.

Repertoires were generated with immunoSEQ multiplex PCR, while TCRdb's copy carries only in-frame clones and drops some. Found here are 150,000 to 200,000 clones, approximately 87% of them singletons; the top ten hold over 3.5%. The clonotype was recovered from a man aged 18 to 30 with active or convalescent COVID-19. Sample: peripheral blood.

CDR3 protein: CASSSPSGHRNTGELFF. DNA of the CDR3: TGTGCCAGTAGTTCGCCCTCGGGACATAGAAACACCGGGGAGCTGTTTTTT. The rearrangement uses TRBV19 and TRBJ2-2; maybe TRBD1 (6 bases). CDR1 is LNHDA, CDR2 SQIVND, per germline (reference sequence). This CDR3 spans 17 amino acids. The V end lost 5 bases, the J end lost 2 bases, and 18 bases lay between the germline ends. The full variable domain, with the rest looked up from reference TRBV19 and TRBJ2-2, is DGGITQSPKYLFRKEGQNVTLSCEQNLNHDAMYWYRQDPGQGLRLIYYSQIVNDFQKGDIAEGYSVSREKKESFPLTVTSAQKNPTAFYLCASSSPSGHRNTGELFFGEGSRLTVL.